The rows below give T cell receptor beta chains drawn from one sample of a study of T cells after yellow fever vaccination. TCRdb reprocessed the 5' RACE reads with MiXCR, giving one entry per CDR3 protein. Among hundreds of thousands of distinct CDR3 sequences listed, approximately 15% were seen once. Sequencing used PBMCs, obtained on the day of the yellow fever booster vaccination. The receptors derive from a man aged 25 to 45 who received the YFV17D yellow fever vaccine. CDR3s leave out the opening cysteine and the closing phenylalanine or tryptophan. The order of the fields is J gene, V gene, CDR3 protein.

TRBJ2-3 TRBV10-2 ASSVGGRADTQY
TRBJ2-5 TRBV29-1 SVEGPETQY
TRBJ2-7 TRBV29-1 SVLPGSGTYEQY
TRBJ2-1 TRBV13 ASSFWGTGSYNEQF
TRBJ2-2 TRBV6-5 ASSYSAGQGELF
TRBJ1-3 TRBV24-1 ATSASQPDGTIY
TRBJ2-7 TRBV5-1 ASSLSMTSGSYEQY
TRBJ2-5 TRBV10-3 AISESGRVETQY
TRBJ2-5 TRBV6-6 ASTNWGKETQY
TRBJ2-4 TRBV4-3 ASSRDREGNIQY
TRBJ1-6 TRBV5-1 ASSYTGTGLNSPLH
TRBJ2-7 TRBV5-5 ASSLDRGSEQY
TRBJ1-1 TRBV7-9 ASSSSRTGTGGPD
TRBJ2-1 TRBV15 ATSRDIQGLNEQF
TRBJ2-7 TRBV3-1 ASSSLPGGEQY
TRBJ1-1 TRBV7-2 ASRRDRTNFEAF
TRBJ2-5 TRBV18 ASRLREGTQY
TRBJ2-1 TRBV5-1 ASAGGPVVDEQF
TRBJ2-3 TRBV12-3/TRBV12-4 ASSLSSYTDTQY
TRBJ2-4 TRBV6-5 ASKDTNIQY
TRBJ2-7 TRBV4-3 ASSQGMKAVYEQY
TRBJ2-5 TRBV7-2 ASSYNTGIETQY
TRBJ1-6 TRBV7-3 ASSLMGLRLRSSYNSPLH
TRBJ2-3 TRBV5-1 ASASGTSTDTQY
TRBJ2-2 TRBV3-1 ASSQRQGYTGELF
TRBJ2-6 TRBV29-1 SVGETTGANVLT
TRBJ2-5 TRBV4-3 ASSQTSQETQY
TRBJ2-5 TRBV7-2 ASITLEGTQY
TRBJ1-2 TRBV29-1 SVVLVNYGYT
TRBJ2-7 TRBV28 ASSHLHLLGEQY
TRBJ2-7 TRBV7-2 ASSRGLAGGSYEQY
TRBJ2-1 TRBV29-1 SVSDRAHNEQF
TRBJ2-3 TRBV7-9 ASSLGERLRADTQY
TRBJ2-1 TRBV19 ASGRSGMSYNEQF
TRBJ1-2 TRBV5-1 ASSRGGEANYGYT